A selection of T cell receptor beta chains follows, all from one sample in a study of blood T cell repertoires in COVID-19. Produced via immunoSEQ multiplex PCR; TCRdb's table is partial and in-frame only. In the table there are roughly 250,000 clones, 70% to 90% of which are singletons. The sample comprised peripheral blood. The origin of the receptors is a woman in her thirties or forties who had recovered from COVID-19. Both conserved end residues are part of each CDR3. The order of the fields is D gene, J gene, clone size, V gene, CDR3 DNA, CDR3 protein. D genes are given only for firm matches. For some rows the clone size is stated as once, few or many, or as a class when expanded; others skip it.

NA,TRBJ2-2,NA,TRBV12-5,TGTGCTAGTAGGTTTAGAGGGAGGACCATCACCGGGGAGCTGTTTTTT,CASRFRGRTITGELFF
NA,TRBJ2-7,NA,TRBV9,TGTGCCAGCAGCGTAGGGCCACAGGGTCGGGAGCAGTACTTC,CASSVGPQGREQYF
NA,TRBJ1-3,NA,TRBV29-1,TGCAGCGTTGCTCTAATGAGCACTATTAGCTCTGGAAACACCATATATTTT,CSVALMSTISSGNTIYF
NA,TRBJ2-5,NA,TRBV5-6,TGTGCCAGCAGCTTTAGGGGGGGACCGGGGACCCAGTACTTC,CASSFRGGPGTQYF
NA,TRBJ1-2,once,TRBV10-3,TGTGCCATCAGTGAGTCCGATACGACAGGTTATGGCTACACCTTC,CAISESDTTGYGYTF
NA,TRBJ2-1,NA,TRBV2,TGTGCCAGCTCCCCGGGGGTGGGGAGGGAGCAGTTCTTC,CASSPGVGREQFF
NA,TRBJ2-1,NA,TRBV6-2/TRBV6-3,TGTGCCAGCAGTTTAGGACAGTACAATGAGCAGTTCTTC,CASSLGQYNEQFF
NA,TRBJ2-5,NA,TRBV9,TGTGCCAGCAGGTACAGGGTTGGGGAAGAGACCCAGTACTTC,CASRYRVGEETQYF
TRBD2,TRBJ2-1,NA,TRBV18,TGTGCCAGCTCAGGGCTAGCGGGAGAGAAGTCCTACAATGAGCAGTTCTTC,CASSGLAGEKSYNEQFF
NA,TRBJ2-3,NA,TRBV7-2,TGTGCCAGCAGCCAGCAGTTTGGGTCACAGATCGGGCAGTATTTT,CASSQQFGSQIGQYF
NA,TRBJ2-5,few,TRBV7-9,TGTGCCAGCAGCTTCTCCCTTCAAGAGACCCAGTACTTC,CASSFSLQETQYF
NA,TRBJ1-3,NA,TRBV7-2,TGTGCCAGCAGCTTAGCTGGGGGAGGTGGGAACACCATATATTTT,CASSLAGGGGNTIYF
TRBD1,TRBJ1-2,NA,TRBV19,TGTGCCAGTAGTACTACAGGGGGCTCGGGGGGCTACACCTTC,CASSTTGGSGGYTF
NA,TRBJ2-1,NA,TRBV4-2,TGTGCCAGCACCACTAGCCTTTTCTCCTACAATGAGCAGTTCTTC,CASTTSLFSYNEQFF
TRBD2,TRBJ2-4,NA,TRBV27,TGTGCCAGCAGTTTAAGGCGGTCGGGGGGCAAAAACATTCAGTACTTC,CASSLRRSGGKNIQYF
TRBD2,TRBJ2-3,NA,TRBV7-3,TGTGCCAGCAGCTTAACCTTGGGACTAGCGGGAGTCACAGATACGCAGTATTTT,CASSLTLGLAGVTDTQYF
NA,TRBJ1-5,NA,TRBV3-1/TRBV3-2,TGTGCCAGCAGCCAAGCAGGGGACAATCAGCCCCAGCATTTT,CASSQAGDNQPQHF
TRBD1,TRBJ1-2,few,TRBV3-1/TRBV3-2,TGTGCCAGCAGCCAACGAACCGGACCCGCGGGCAGGGGGCTTGACTATGGCTACACCTTC,CASSQRTGPAGRGLDYGYTF
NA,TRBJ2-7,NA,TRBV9,TGTGCCAGCAGCGTAGGTCAGGGGATCTCCTACGAGCAGTACTTC,CASSVGQGISYEQYF
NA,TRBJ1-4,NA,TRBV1,TGCACCAGCAGAAAGAGGGCCTTTAATGAAAAACTGTTTTTT,CTSRKRAFNEKLFF
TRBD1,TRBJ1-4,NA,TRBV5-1,TGCGCCAGCGCCCTGAGACCGAAGGGACAGAGTAATGAAAAACTGTTTTTT,CASALRPKGQSNEKLFF
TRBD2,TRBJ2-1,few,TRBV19,TGTGCCAGTAGTATATCGGGGGGGCTGGCTAATGAGCAGTTCTTC,CASSISGGLANEQFF
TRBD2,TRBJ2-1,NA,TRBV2,TGTGCCAGCAGGTATACTAGCGCCCCTAATAATGAGCAGTTCTTC,CASRYTSAPNNEQFF
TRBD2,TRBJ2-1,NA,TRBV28,TGTGCCAGCAGTTCACTAGCGGACTACAATGAGCAGTTCTTC,CASSSLADYNEQFF
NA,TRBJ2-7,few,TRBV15,TGTGCCACCAGCAGAGTACCGAGATCCTACGAGCAGTACTTC,CATSRVPRSYEQYF
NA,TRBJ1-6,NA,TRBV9,TGTGCCAGCAGCCAACAGGGCAGGGATTCACCCCTCCACTTT,CASSQQGRDSPLHF
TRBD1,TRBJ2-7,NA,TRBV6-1,TGTGCCAGCAGTGAAGGAGGGGGCGCCTACGAGCAGTACTTC,CASSEGGGAYEQYF
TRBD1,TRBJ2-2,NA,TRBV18,TGTGCCAGCTCAGACAGGGCGAACACCGGGGAGCTGTTTTTT,CASSDRANTGELFF
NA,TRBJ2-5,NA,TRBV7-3,TGTGCCAGCAGCCTATCAGGGGCCGAAGAGACCCAGTACTTC,CASSLSGAEETQYF
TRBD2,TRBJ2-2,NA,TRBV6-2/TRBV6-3,TGTGCCAGCAGTTACCCCCGGGGGGTCCCCGGGGAGCTGTTTTTT,CASSYPRGVPGELFF
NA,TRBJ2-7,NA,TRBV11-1,TGTGCCAGCAGTCAGGATCCCTACGAGCAGTACTTC,CASSQDPYEQYF
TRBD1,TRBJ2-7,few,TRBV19,TGTGCCAGTAGTCATAGGGACACAGGGGCGGACGAGCAGTACTTC,CASSHRDTGADEQYF